The TCR beta chain described here comes from a study of blood T cell repertoires in COVID-19. Overall study context: Sites in the United States, Italy and Spain provided acute and convalescent COVID-19 samples. PBMCs, B-cell-depleted T cells, or T cells were the source of the cDNA or gDNA that made up the material.

Original handling: Amplified reference gene primers provided the basis for estimating nucleated cell counts. Profiling relied on immunoSEQ multiplex PCR, and the TCRdb table lists in-frame clones only, not all of them. That table is the source of V, J and clone size, and D and trimming were worked out from the DNA. The data contain over 70,000 clones, roughly 76% of them singletons. CDR1 SGDLS and CDR2 YYNGEE come from the germline V gene. The CDR3 contains 14 residues. V was pared by 3 bases and J by 4 bases, with 3 bases of the junction left unmatched. The sample consisted of peripheral blood. This clonotype was obtained from a woman older than 75 with active or convalescent COVID-19. The gene calls are TRBV9 and TRBJ1-3; 8 bases align to TRBD1. Written as DNA, the CDR3 is TGTGCCAGCAGCGCCGGACAGGGAGGAAACACCATATATTTT. Amino acids: CASSAGQGGNTIYF.